This T cell receptor (beta chain) was sequenced for a study of blood T cell repertoires in COVID-19. For the study at large: From the United States, Italy and Spain came samples of acute and convalescent COVID-19. From T cells, B-cell-depleted T cells, or PBMCs came the material, which was cDNA or gDNA.

The V end lost 0 bases, the J end lost 7 bases, and 9 bases lay between the germline ends. The CDR3 contains 13 residues. Germline V lookup: CDR1 LGHNA, CDR2 YNFKEQ. Per the original methods: How many nucleated cells were present was estimated from reference gene primer amplification. Using immunoSEQ multiplex PCR, the repertoire was profiled, and TCRdb retains in-frame clones only, with some absent. V, J and clone size were drawn from that table, and D and trimming were deduced from the DNA. The sample holds 110,000 or so clones, about 85% seen once. Sequencing used peripheral blood. The rearrangement links TRBV4-2 to TRBJ1-2; no reliable D call. This sequence originates from a man aged 45-65 years with acute or convalescent COVID-19. The CDR3 DNA is TGTGCCAGCAGCCAAGAAGCGGGTTTTGGCTACACCTTC. This translates into CASSQEAGFGYTF.